This TCR beta chain was obtained from a study (dated by TCRdb to the mid-2010s). Context from the whole study: The study examined whether tumor-infiltrating Tregs in breast cancer are drawn from blood Tregs or arise in situ by conversion from other CD4+ T cell subsets. Summary of the overall study and its limitations: Tumor-infiltrating Treg TCR alpha and beta sequences overlapped most with tumor naive CD4+ T cells, then with blood naive CD4+ T cells. The TCR gene usage of tumor memory CD4+ T cells clustered together with blood and lymph node memory CD4+ cells and with lymph node naive CD4+ cells. Rather than covering whole repertoires, validation in the larger cohort was restricted to a single TCR beta V-J rearrangement.

The Miltenyi Naive CD4+ T Cell Isolation kit was used to purify naive CD4+ T cells, and Tregs were depleted with CD25 microbeads. Tregs, naive and memory CD4+ T cells from tumor, blood and ipsilateral draining lymph nodes of five breast cancer patients underwent full-length TCR alpha and beta sequencing. Ficoll density gradient centrifugation was used to isolate mononuclear cells from lymph nodes or from roughly 54 ml of peripheral blood. Sorted cell populations were confirmed by FACS to exceed 90% purity. Full-length TCR variable regions were amplified by 5' RACE PCR with constant-region reverse primers, followed by semi-nested PCR with Nested Universal Primer A. The ReliaPrep RNA Cell Miniprep System was used to extract total RNA, which was then reverse transcribed into 5'RACE-ready cDNA with the SMARTer RACE 5'/3' Kit. Full-length TCR alpha and beta libraries were barcoded with multiplex adaptors and sequenced on an Illumina MiSeq. From the authors' description of their analysis: Sequencing data were pooled across the five patients for each of nine subset-tissue groups and compared by unsupervised clustering of TCR gene usage. Repertoire similarity was calculated with the Morisita-Horn index, weighting shared sequences by their contribution to each repertoire. The raw public reads went through TCRdb reprocessing: fastp at Q25, MiXCR clone calling, in-frame beta chains kept. Rows with one shared CDR3 protein collapse into an entry with the most common genes and DNA. The V and J calls shown here were made by TCRdb, not taken from the authors' results. The sample profile shows tens of thousands of distinct CDR3 sequences; about 28% of them were found once. The leading ten clones occupy under 2.5% of the sample.

Notes on this clonotype: Its antigen remains unidentified. No much larger clone exists at a distance of one base, and base qualities are not known.

The CDR3 sequence holds 13 residues, the cysteine and phenylalanine included. Only the CDR3 part of the read is kept: 39 bases, read in frame from the first base. Between the V and J ends, shortened by 6 bases and 2 bases respectively, the junction contains 11 bases. The sequence was collected from a female donor with breast cancer. The chain uses TRBV12-3 or TRBV12-4 and TRBJ2-7, with the D call perhaps TRBD1 or TRBD2, each one matching 6 bases. What was sequenced was naive CD4+ T cells sorted from blood. The sample's cell subset or site label is to be understood as: naive CD4+ T cells, CD4+CD45RA+CD25-. Here the CDR3 is given as CASRGGDTYEQYF. In nucleotides, the sequence is TGTGCCAGCAGAGGAGGGGACACCTACGAGCAGTACTTC.